Listed below are T cell receptor beta chains from one sample, sequenced in a study of Graves' ophthalmopathy and Graves' hyperthyroidism. TCRdb re-called the multiplex PCR reads through MiXCR, storing one row per CDR3 protein. The data contain almost 750,000 distinct CDR3 sequences, around 40% of them singletons. The sample taken for sequencing was peripheral blood. Every receptor here comes from an adult man with Graves' ophthalmopathy. Both conserved end residues are part of each CDR3. The D gene is left open where the match is weak. A clone size is listed for some rows: how often the clone was seen (once, few, many), or a class if it is expanded.

D | J | V | size | DNA | CDR3
. | TRBJ2-2 | TRBV24-1 | . | TGTGCCACCAGTGACGATAGGACAGCCACCGGGGAGCTGTTTTTT | CATSDDRTATGELFF
. | TRBJ2-2 | TRBV7-8 | . | TGTGCCAGCAGCCAAGAAAGTCAATTCGGGGAGCTGTTTTTT | CASSQESQFGELFF
. | TRBJ1-4 | TRBV10-3 | . | TGTGCCATCAGTGAGTCGATAATCGGACAGCCTACAACTAATGAAAAACTGTTTTTT | CAISESIIGQPTTNEKLFF
. | TRBJ2-5 | TRBV9 | . | TGTGCCAGCAGAGATCTCGCAGGCAACCAAGAGACCCAGTACTTC | CASRDLAGNQETQYF
. | TRBJ1-3 | TRBV15 | . | TGTGCCACCAGCCCCGGAGGGAGAAATGGTGGAAACACCATATATTTT | CATSPGGRNGGNTIYF
. | TRBJ1-6 | TRBV2 | few | TGTGCTAGTCAGGGTAGCAATTCACCCCTCCACTTT | CASQGSNSPLHF
. | TRBJ2-2 | TRBV25-1 | . | TGTGCCTGGAGTGTATGGTCACTTCGGGAGCTGTTTTTT | CAWSVWSLRELFF
. | TRBJ1-2 | TRBV7-2 | many | TGTGCCAGCAGCCACGACAGTAACTATGGCTACACCTTC | CASSHDSNYGYTF
. | TRBJ1-1 | TRBV20-1 | . | TGCAGTGCTTTCCAGGACCCCTTT | CSAFQDPF
TRBD2 | TRBJ2-2 | TRBV25-1 | . | TGTGCCAGCAGCTCTAGCGGGACTGGCGGGGAGCTGTTTTTT | CASSSSGTGGELFF
TRBD1 | TRBJ1-1 | TRBV29-1 | . | TGCAGCGTTACGACAGGGGGGGCCTCGAACACTGAAGCTTTCTTT | CSVTTGGASNTEAFF
. | TRBJ1-3 | TRBV24-1 | many | TGTGCCACCAGTGCCTCTGGAAACACCATATATTTT | CATSASGNTIYF
. | TRBJ1-1 | TRBV10-3 | few | TGTGCCAGCAGTAAAGGGCCCGGGGACACTGAAGCTTTCTTT | CASSKGPGDTEAFF
. | TRBJ1-4 | TRBV19 | few | TGTGCCAGTAGACCTACAGGGACTAATGAAAAACTGTTTTTT | CASRPTGTNEKLFF
. | TRBJ2-6 | TRBV9 | . | TGCGCCAGCAGCAGTGAATGGGAGGGGGTGTACTCTGGGGCCAACGTCCTGACTTTC | CASSSEWEGVYSGANVLTF
. | TRBJ2-5 | TRBV29-1 | many | TGCAGCGTTGAAGGGAGACAAGAGACCCAGTACTTC | CSVEGRQETQYF